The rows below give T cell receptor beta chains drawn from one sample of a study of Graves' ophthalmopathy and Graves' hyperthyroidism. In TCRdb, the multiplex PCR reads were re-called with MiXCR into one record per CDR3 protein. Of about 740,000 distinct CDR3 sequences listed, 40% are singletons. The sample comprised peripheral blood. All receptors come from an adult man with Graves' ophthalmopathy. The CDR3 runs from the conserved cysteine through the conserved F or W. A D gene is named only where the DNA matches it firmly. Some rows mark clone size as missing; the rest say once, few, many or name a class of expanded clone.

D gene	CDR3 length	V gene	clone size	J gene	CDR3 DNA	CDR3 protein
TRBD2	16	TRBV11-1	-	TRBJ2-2	TGTGCCAGCAGCGTCGAACTCGGGGAGGGCACCGGGGAGCTGTTTTTT	CASSVELGEGTGELFF
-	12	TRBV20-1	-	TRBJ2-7	TGCAGTGCTAGAGAGCAAGGGGTCGAGCAGTACTTC	CSAREQGVEQYF
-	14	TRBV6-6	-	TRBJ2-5	TGTGCCAGCAGTTCAGCTTTAGACCAAGAGACCCAGTACTTC	CASSSALDQETQYF
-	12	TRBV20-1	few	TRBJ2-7	TGCAGTGCTACCGGACCTTCCTACGAGCAGTACTTC	CSATGPSYEQYF
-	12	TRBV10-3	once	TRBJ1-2	TGTGCCTCAAAGAGGGGTGTTGGTGGCTACACCTTC	CASKRGVGGYTF
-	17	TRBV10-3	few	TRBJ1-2	TGTGCCAGCAGTTACCGGGACGACGTGGGATATGGCTATGGCTACACCTTC	CASSYRDDVGYGYGYTF
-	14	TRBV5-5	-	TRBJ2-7	TGCGCCAGCAGCCCCACTATTCACTCCTACGAGCAGTACTTC	CASSPTIHSYEQYF
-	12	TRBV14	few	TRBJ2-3	TGTGCCAGCAGCCAATTTCCAGATACGCAGTATTTT	CASSQFPDTQYF
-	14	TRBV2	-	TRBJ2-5	TGTGCCAGCAGTCCCGTAATGAACCAAGAGACCCAGTACTTC	CASSPVMNQETQYF
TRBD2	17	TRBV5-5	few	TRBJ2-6	TGTGCCACCTCCGGGGTAGCGGGAGTACCTGGGGCCAACGTCCTGACTTTC	CATSGVAGVPGANVLTF
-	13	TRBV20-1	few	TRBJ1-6	TGCAGTGCTAGAGGGACTGAGGTCGGACCCCTCCACTTT	CSARGTEVGPLHF
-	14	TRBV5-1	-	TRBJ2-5	TGCGCCAGCAGCGCACAAACGTACCAAGAGACCCAGTACTTC	CASSAQTYQETQYF
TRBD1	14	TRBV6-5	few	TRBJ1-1	TGTGCCAGCAGTGGGGACAGGAGGAACACTGAAGCTTTCTTT	CASSGDRRNTEAFF
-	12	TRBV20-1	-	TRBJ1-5	TGCAGTGCTTCCACTTCTAATCGGCCCCAGCATTTT	CSASTSNRPQHF
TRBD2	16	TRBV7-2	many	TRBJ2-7	TGTGCCAGCAGCGCAAGGTCGGGCGGGAGGTTCTACGAGCAGTACTTC	CASSARSGGRFYEQYF
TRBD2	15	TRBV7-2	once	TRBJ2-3	TGTGCCAGCAGCCTCATAGCGGGGGGACAAGATACGCAGTATTTT	CASSLIAGGQDTQYF
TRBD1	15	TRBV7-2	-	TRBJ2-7	TGTGCCAGCAGCTTAGAATGGGGACAGGGCTACGAGCAGTACTTC	CASSLEWGQGYEQYF
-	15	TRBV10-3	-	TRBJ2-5	TGTGCCACCAGCAGGGAAACAGGGTGGGTCAATGAGCAGTACTTC	CATSRETGWVNEQYF
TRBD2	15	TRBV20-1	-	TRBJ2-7	TGCAGTGCTAGATCTAGCGGGAGGGCCGTCTACGAGCAGTACTTC	CSARSSGRAVYEQYF
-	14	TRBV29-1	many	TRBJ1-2	TGCAGCGTTGAATCTTCCGGACCCATTGCCGGCTACACCTTC	CSVESSGPIAGYTF
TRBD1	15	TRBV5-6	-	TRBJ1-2	TGTGCCAGCAGCTTGGGACAGGGCCTGTTTTATGGCTACACCTTC	CASSLGQGLFYGYTF
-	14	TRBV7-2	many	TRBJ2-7	TGTGCCAGCAGCCGACGACAGGGAGGGCACGAGCAGTACTTC	CASSRRQGGHEQYF
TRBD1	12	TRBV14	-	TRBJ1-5	TGTGCCAGCAGCTATCCAGGGGGGCCCCAGCATTTT	CASSYPGGPQHF
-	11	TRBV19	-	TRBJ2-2	TGTGCCAGTAAGGGGCCCGGGGAGCTGTTTTTT	CASKGPGELFF
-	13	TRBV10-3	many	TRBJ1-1	TGTGCCATCAGTGACGCAACGGATAATGAAGCTTTCTTT	CAISDATDNEAFF
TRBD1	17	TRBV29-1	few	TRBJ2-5	TGCAGCGTTGAAGATCTCCTCCCCGAACAGGGGTTGGAGACCCAGTACTTC	CSVEDLLPEQGLETQYF
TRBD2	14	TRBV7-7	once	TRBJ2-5	TGTGCCAGCCCCGGACTAGCGGGGGAAGAGACCCAGTACTTC	CASPGLAGEETQYF
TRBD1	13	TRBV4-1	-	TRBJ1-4	TGCGCCAGCAGTCGTCAGGGGGGGGAAAAACTGTTTTTT	CASSRQGGEKLFF
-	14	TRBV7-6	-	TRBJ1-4	TGTGCCAGCAGCTTAGGGGTAAGAGATGAAAAACTGTTTTTT	CASSLGVRDEKLFF
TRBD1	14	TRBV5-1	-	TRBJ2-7	TGCGCCAGCAGCTTCCGGACAGGGTTCTACGAGCAGTACTTC	CASSFRTGFYEQYF
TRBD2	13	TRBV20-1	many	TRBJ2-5	TGCAGTGCTAGCGGGAGGGCCGGAGAGACCCAGTACTTC	CSASGRAGETQYF
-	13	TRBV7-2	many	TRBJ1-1	TGTGCCAGCAGCTCCTCTGGGGTAACTGAAGCTTTCTTT	CASSSSGVTEAFF
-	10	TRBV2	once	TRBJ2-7	TGTACCCTCGGGTCCTGCGAGCAGTACTTC	CTLGSCEQYF
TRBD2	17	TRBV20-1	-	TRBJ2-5	TGCAGTGCTAGAGCGACTAGCGGGGGCGATTTCCAAGAGACCCAGTACTTC	CSARATSGGDFQETQYF
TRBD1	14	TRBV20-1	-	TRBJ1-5	TGCAGTGCTAGGGCAGGGGGTGGCAATCAGCCCCAGCATTTT	CSARAGGGNQPQHF
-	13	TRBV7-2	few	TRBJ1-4	TGTGCCAGCAGCTTATATGGGGATGAAAAACTGTTTTTT	CASSLYGDEKLFF
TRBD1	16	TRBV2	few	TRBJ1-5	TGTGCCAGTTCGTACCGGGACAGGTCAGTTCATCAGCCCCAGCATTTT	CASSYRDRSVHQPQHF
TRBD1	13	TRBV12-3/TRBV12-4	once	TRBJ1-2	TGTGCCAGCGGCCCGGACAGGGTGAGAGGCTACACCTTC	CASGPDRVRGYTF
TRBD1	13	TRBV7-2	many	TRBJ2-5	TGTGCCAGCAGCCGACAGGGGTGGGAGACCCAGTACTTC	CASSRQGWETQYF
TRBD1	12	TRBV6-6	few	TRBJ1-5	TGTGCCAGCAGCCAAGTCGGACAGGTTCAGCATTTT	CASSQVGQVQHF
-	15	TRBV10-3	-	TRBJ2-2	TGTGCCATCAGTGAAGGTCAGGCGAACACCGGGGAGCTGTTTTTT	CAISEGQANTGELFF